The 9 T cell receptor beta chains in this list originate from one sample, sequenced in a study of blood T cells in healthy people across ages. Next came a second PCR, run for roughly 7 to 12 cycles, which used a sample-barcoded 5' primer along with a J-beta primer mix. TCRdb ran MiXCR on the 5' RACE reads and lists one entry per CDR3 protein. This sample has about 770,000 distinct CDR3 sequences, with 40% to 50% found just once. Sequencing input: blood. The receptors here all came from a man in his sixties in good health.

This clonotype has at least ten counts. The gene calls are TRBV7-2 and TRBJ2-6, with no clear D. Germline V gene sequence: CDR1 SGHTA, CDR2 FQGNSA. The V end lost 0 bases, the J end lost 2 bases, and 5 bases lay between the germline ends. The CDR3 runs to 15 residues. The CDR3 nucleotides are TGTGCCAGCAGCTTAGCAGGGACTGGGGCCAACGTCCTGACTTTC. It specifies CASSLAGTGANVLTF.

This clonotype was observed a handful of times. This sequence joins TRBV5-6 and TRBJ1-4; D unresolved. This CDR3 contains 15 residues. V was clipped by 3 bases and J by 0 bases, with 9 bases between them. From germline, CDR1 is SGHDT and CDR2 YYEEEE. CDR3 DNA: TGTGCCAGCAGCTACGGACGGGCAACTAATGAAAAACTGTTTTTT. Translation: CASSYGRATNEKLFF.

The chain carries TRBV20-1 and TRBJ2-3; D is tentatively TRBD1 or TRBD2 (6 bases each). Deletions cut 6 bases from V and 0 bases from J, with 13 bases between. This CDR3 has 14 amino acids. Germline V lookup: CDR1 DFQATT, CDR2 SNEGSKA (reference sequence). CDR3 DNA sequence: TGCAGTGCAGGAGGGACAACTAGCACAGATACGCAGTATTTT. It yields the protein CSAGGTTSTDTQYF.

The rearrangement joins TRBV7-2 to TRBJ2-7, with TRBD2 matching over 9 bases. Germline values: CDR1 SGHTA, CDR2 FQGNSA. J was trimmed by 0 bases and V by 4 bases; bases with no gene match: 7. This CDR3 is 16 amino acids long. CDR3 residues: CASSWTSVALSYEQYF. The CDR3 DNA follows: TGTGCCAGCAGCTGGACTAGCGTAGCCCTCTCCTACGAGCAGTACTTC.

The chain has TRBV2 and TRBJ2-5; 11 nucleotides align to TRBD1. J lost 11 bases, V lost 5 bases, and 13 bases had no gene match. The germline V gene encodes CDR1 SNHLY and CDR2 FYNNEI. The CDR3 loop spans 15 amino acids. CDR3 DNA: TGTGCCAGCAGTCATCCAGGACAGGGGGCATGGGAGCAGTACTTC. Its protein product is CASSHPGQGAWEQYF.

This clonotype has just a few counts. The rearrangement uses TRBV3-1 and TRBJ2-5, with 7 bases identical to TRBD1. CDR1 and CDR2 (germline): LGHDT, YNNKEL (reference sequence). The CDR3 consists of 16 residues. With 6 bases clipped from V and 5 bases from J, the junction kept 15 bases outside the gene matches. Here the CDR3 DNA reads TGTGCCAGCAGTCAACGGACAGGTAGGGTCCAGGAGACCCAGTACTTC. Encoded protein: CASSQRTGRVQETQYF.

This clonotype was detected a few times. This sequence joins TRBV28 and TRBJ2-7, with 7 bases aligning to TRBD1. Per the germline V gene, CDR1 is MDHEN and CDR2 is SYDVKM. V shed 3 bases and J 5 bases; nucleotides not matched to a gene: 13. CDR3 length: 16 residues. The CDR3 loop is CASSFPTADRVNEQYF. The DNA of the CDR3 is TGTGCCAGCAGTTTCCCTACAGCCGACAGGGTGAACGAGCAGTACTTC.

The gene calls are TRBV5-6 and TRBJ2-5; TRBD2 matches 11 bases. The germline V gene has CDR1 SGHDT and CDR2 YYEEEE. V was pared by 3 bases and J by 0 bases, with 7 bases of the junction left unmatched. The CDR3 has 17 amino acids. In DNA form, the CDR3 reads TGTGCCAGCAGCTGGACCGGACTAGCGGGTTACCAAGAGACCCAGTACTTC. Translation: CASSWTGLAGYQETQYF.

The chain couples TRBV12-3 or TRBV12-4 to TRBJ2-1, with D maybe TRBD2 (6 bases). Trimming removed 7 bases from V and 4 bases from J, with 17 bases in between. The CDR3 contains 15 residues. The CDR3 loop is CASNRRASAYNEQFF. In DNA, the CDR3 is TGTGCCAGCAACCGACGGGCTAGCGCGTACAATGAGCAGTTCTTC.